One and the same sample provided the 8 T cell receptor beta chains below, sequenced in a study of T cells in localized non-small cell lung cancer. Libraries were prepared by immunoSEQ multiplex PCR; TCRdb keeps only in-frame clonotypes and omits some of them. This table holds more than 1,500 clones, about a fifth found once. The source was lung tumor tissue, collected before any cancer treatment. Receptor source: a male donor aged 60 or over with stage II lung adenocarcinoma.

The V gene is TRBV11-3, the J gene TRBJ1-1; the D gene is possibly TRBD1 (5 bases). The CDR3 sequence is 15 residues long. Trimming pared 8 bases from V and 1 base from J, leaving 17 bases between. Germline V lookup: CDR1 SGHNT, CDR2 YENEEA. The CDR3 spells CASGYLTTGNTEAFF. The CDR3 DNA reads as TGTGCCAGCGGCTACCTTACTACAGGGAACACTGAAGCTTTCTTT. The complete variable domain, with remaining parts taken from reference TRBV11-3 and TRBJ1-1, reads EAGVVQSPRYKIIEKKQPVAFWCNPISGHNTLYWYLQNLGQGPELLIRYENEEAVDDSQLPKDRFSAERLKGVDSTLKIQPAELGDSAVYLCASGYLTTGNTEAFFGQGTRLTVV.

By sample fraction, this clone is medium-sized (0.01 to 0.1%). The genes are TRBV11-3 and TRBJ1-5; a weak D match, TRBD1 (6 bases). CDR1 SGHNT and CDR2 YENEEA come from the germline V gene. Deletions cut 1 base from V and 4 bases from J, with 14 bases between. This CDR3 is built from 16 residues. CDR3 in amino acids: CASSLVGGGGNQPQHF. DNA of the CDR3: TGTGCCAGCAGCTTAGTAGGAGGGGGGGGAAATCAGCCCCAGCATTTT.

This clone was seen more than once but under ten times. This rearrangement joins TRBV11-3 to TRBJ1-5; D may be TRBD1 (5 bases). The CDR3 length is 15 residues. Trimming took 3 bases from V and 6 from J, leaving 15 bases between them. The germline V gene has CDR1 SGHNT and CDR2 YENEEA. The CDR3, as DNA: TGTGCCAGCAGCTTGGGGCGCGGGGACGGTCAGCCCCAGCATTTT. Translation: CASSLGRGDGQPQHF.

This rearrangement joins TRBV9 to TRBJ1-3, with D perhaps matching TRBD1 (5 bases). V was trimmed by 6 bases and J by 0 bases, leaving 16 bases between them. The CDR3 is 16 residues long. Germline CDR1 is SGDLS and CDR2 is YYNGEE. For the CDR3, the DNA is TGTGCCAGCAACCCCACAGGCCGAAGCTCTGGAAACACCATATATTTT. It yields the protein CASNPTGRSSGNTIYF.

In DNA form, the CDR3 reads TGTGCCAGAGTAACGGGACACTCGAACACTGAAGCTTTCTTT. Its translation: CARVTGHSNTEAFF. V gene TRBV6-8 combines with J gene TRBJ1-1, with D possibly matching TRBD1 (6 bases). V dropped 9 bases and J dropped 1 base, with 15 bases sitting between them. This CDR3 is 14 amino acids long. CDR1 and CDR2 (germline): MNHGY, SAAAGT.

CDR3 in DNA: TGTGCCAGCAGCTTGTTCGCCGCTAGCGGGGGGGGGTATACGCAGTATTTT. Translation: CASSLFAASGGGYTQYF. This chain joins TRBV11-3 and TRBJ2-3; 12 positions match TRBD2. CDR3 length equals 17 residues. Trimming removed 3 bases from V and 7 bases from J; junction bases left unmatched: 11. CDR1 and CDR2 (germline): SGHNT, YENEEA.

This clone showed up just a few times. V is TRBV23-1 and J is TRBJ2-5; D possibly corresponds to TRBD1 (6 bases). TRBV23-1 is assigned to the ORF class and has an uncertain function. The CDR3 spans 14 residues. V dropped 6 bases and J dropped 3 bases, with 14 bases sitting between them. CDR3 in amino acids: CASSFRDTEETQYF. The CDR3 bases are TGCGCCAGCAGCTTTCGGGACACTGAAGAGACCCAGTACTTC.

CDR3 residues: CASSPQPTAKNIQYF. The CDR3, as DNA: TGTGCCAGCAGCCCCCAGCCCACGGCCAAAAACATTCAGTACTTC. V and J are TRBV9 and TRBJ2-4; no definite D call. CDR3 length equals 15 residues. Germline CDR1 and CDR2: SGDLS and YYNGEE. With 4 bases removed from V and 1 base from J, the gap between germline ends came to 12 bases.